One sample yielded the 25 T cell receptor beta chains listed below, sequenced in a study of blood T cell repertoires in COVID-19. Measured with immunoSEQ multiplex PCR; TCRdb has only the in-frame clones, and not every one. Of fewer than 250,000 clones listed, almost 85% were seen once; the top ten hold around 10%. Sequencing used PBMCs or T cells enriched from blood (not recorded which). These receptors originate from a woman aged 45 to 65 with acute COVID-19.

The chain has TRBV5-1 and TRBJ2-1, with 8 bases fitting TRBD1. V was pared by 1 base and J by 7 bases, with 10 bases of the junction left unmatched. Germline loops: CDR1 SGHRS, CDR2 YFSETQ. The length of the CDR3 is 16 residues. This CDR3 is CASSLPQPGTGNEQFF. CDR3 DNA sequence: TGCGCCAGCAGCTTGCCTCAACCCGGGACAGGAAATGAGCAGTTCTTC. Full variable domain (remainder filled in from reference TRBV5-1 and TRBJ2-1): KAGVTQTPRYLIKTRGQQVTLSCSPISGHRSVSWYQQTPGQGLQFLFEYFSETQRNKGNFPGRFSGRQFSNSRSEMNVSTLELGDSALYLCASSLPQPGTGNEQFFGPGTRLTVL.

This chain joins TRBV30 and TRBJ2-3; 11 bases line up with TRBD2. The V gene end was trimmed by 6 bases and the J gene end by 3 bases; junction bases not matched to a gene: 8. The length of the CDR3 is 15 residues. CDR1 is GTSNPN, CDR2 SVGIG, per germline (reference sequence). This CDR3 reads CACRSPSGGTDTQYF. Written as DNA, the CDR3 is TGTGCCTGCCGGTCCCCTAGCGGGGGGACAGATACGCAGTATTTT.

This chain connects TRBV27 to TRBJ1-5, with 10 bases aligning to TRBD1. Germline trimming cut 1 base from V and 7 bases from J; bases unmatched to any gene: 7. Germline CDR1 and CDR2: MNHEY and SMNVEV (reference sequence). The CDR3 runs to 16 residues. The CDR3 reads CASSLYGTGAEQPQHF. For the CDR3, the DNA is TGTGCCAGCAGTTTATATGGGACAGGGGCAGAACAGCCCCAGCATTTT.

This chain connects TRBV14 to TRBJ1-6; D may be TRBD1 (5 bases). Germline CDR1 and CDR2: SGHDN and FVKESK. V lost 4 bases to trimming and J lost 0 bases, with 10 bases between them. The length of the CDR3 is 16 residues. The CDR3: CASSPRGSSYNSPLHF. The CDR3 DNA reads TGTGCCAGCAGCCCGCGGGGGAGCTCCTATAATTCACCCCTCCACTTT.

The rearrangement uses TRBV27 and TRBJ1-1; maybe TRBD1 (5 bases). V lost 4 bases, J lost 4 bases, and 7 bases lay in between. The CDR3 is 12 residues long. Per the germline V gene, CDR1 is MNHEY and CDR2 is SMNVEV (reference sequence). The CDR3 DNA sequence: TGTGCCAGCAGTTCCGGGGGCACTGAAGCTTTCTTT. Amino acid sequence: CASSSGGTEAFF.

The chain has TRBV5-1 and TRBJ2-1; 10 bases match TRBD2. J gave up 0 bases and V 4 bases, and 7 bases lay outside the gene matches. Germline CDR1 SGHRS, CDR2 YFSETQ. The CDR3 extends over 17 amino acids. CDR3 protein: CASSLHLAGASYNEQFF. CDR3 nucleotides: TGCGCCAGCAGCCTGCATCTAGCGGGGGCCTCCTACAATGAGCAGTTCTTC.

This CDR3 is CASSLDTGGYNEQFF. CDR3 nucleotide sequence: TGCGCCAGCAGCTTGGATACGGGGGGATACAATGAGCAGTTCTTC. The chain joins TRBV5-1 to TRBJ2-1; 7 bases match TRBD2. Germline V gene sequence: CDR1 SGHRS, CDR2 YFSETQ. This CDR3 contains 15 residues. J gave up 4 bases and V 0 bases, and 4 bases lay outside the gene matches.

The rearrangement uses TRBV7-8 and TRBJ2-7; D may be TRBD1 (5 bases). Trimming took 3 bases from V and 1 from J, leaving 10 bases between them. From germline, CDR1 is SGHVS and CDR2 FQNEAQ. This CDR3 contains 14 residues. The CDR3 nucleotides read TGTGCCAGCAGCTTGGGCAGGGCTTCCTACGAGCAGTACTTC. Protein sequence: CASSLGRASYEQYF.

The chain is built from TRBV13 and TRBJ2-7; TRBD2 matches at 11 bases. CDR3 length: 15 residues. J lost 5 bases, V lost 5 bases, and 8 bases had no gene match. CDR1 and CDR2 from the germline V gene are PRHDT and FYEKMQ (reference sequence). The CDR3 DNA follows: TGTGCCAGCAGCCCTCGGACTAGCGGGTCCGACGAGCAGTACTTC. This gives the protein CASSPRTSGSDEQYF.

The chain recombines TRBV5-1 with TRBJ2-1; 8 bases line up with TRBD2. This CDR3 is 16 amino acids long. The junction had 10 bases not matched to a gene; V was cut back by 2 bases and J by 6 bases. The germline gives CDR1 SGHRS, CDR2 YFSETQ. CDR3 DNA: TGCGCCAGCAGCTTAGCGGGGGCTGGGGGTGGCAATGAGCAGTTCTTC. This translates into CASSLAGAGGGNEQFF.

A few counts support this clone. The chain has TRBV23-1 and TRBJ2-1, with D perhaps TRBD1 (7 bases). TRBV23-1 is an open reading frame, and its role is uncertain. The CDR3 has 13 residues. Trimming took off 6 bases at V and 6 bases at J, with 12 bases between the two ends. CDR3 in DNA: TGCGCCAGCAGAAAGCAGGGGGGCAATGAGCAGTTCTTC. This codes for CASRKQGGNEQFF.

J is TRBJ1-2 and V is TRBV19, with 7 bases identical to TRBD1. This CDR3 has 12 amino acids. Germline V lookup: CDR1 LNHDA, CDR2 SQIVND (reference sequence). The junction had 3 bases not matched to a gene; V was cut back by 5 bases and J by 6 bases. The CDR3 DNA reads as TGTGCCAGTAGTCTCAGGGGGGATGGCTACACCTTC. Protein product: CASSLRGDGYTF.

This clone was seen a handful of times. The chain couples TRBV12-5 to TRBJ1-1; D not resolved. The germline V gene encodes CDR1 LGHNT and CDR2 FRNRAP. V dropped 3 bases and J dropped 4 bases, with 12 bases sitting between them. The length of the CDR3 is 14 residues. The CDR3, as DNA: TGTGCTAGTGGTTTAAGAATCGCGGGCACTGAAGCTTTCTTT. Translation gives CASGLRIAGTEAFF. Using reference TRBV12-5 and TRBJ1-1 for the parts outside the CDR3, the full variable domain is DARVTQTPRHKVTEMGQEVTMRCQPILGHNTVFWYRQTMMQGLELLAYFRNRAPLDDSGMPKDRFSAEMPDATLATLKIQPSEPRDSAVYFCASGLRIAGTEAFFGQGTRLTVV.

The chain has TRBV2 and TRBJ1-1; 10 bases map to TRBD1. This CDR3 is 14 amino acids long. Germline V gives CDR1 SNHLY, CDR2 FYNNEI. The V gene end was trimmed by 6 bases and the J gene end by 4 bases; junction bases not matched to a gene: 5. The CDR3 coding sequence is TGTGCCAGCAGCTCGGACAGGGGGTTCACTGAAGCTTTCTTT. This gives the protein CASSSDRGFTEAFF.

J is TRBJ1-6 and V is TRBV7-2, with TRBD1 identical over 8 bases. The germline V gene has CDR1 SGHTA and CDR2 FQGNSA. The CDR3 sequence is 16 residues long. V lost 2 bases and J lost 7; bases outside the gene matches: 7. In DNA, the CDR3 is TGTGCCAGCAGCTTATACAGGGGGGATAGGAATTCACCCCTCCACTTT. Protein sequence: CASSLYRGDRNSPLHF.

The V call is TRBV7-9, the J call TRBJ1-5; D gene uncertain. The germline V gene has CDR1 SEHNR and CDR2 FQNEAQ (reference sequence). The CDR3 is 13 amino acids. Trimming stripped 5 bases from V and 6 bases from J, with 11 bases between. CDR3 sequence: CASSGRGGQPQHF. The CDR3 DNA sequence: TGTGCCAGCAGCGGGCGGGGTGGTCAGCCCCAGCATTTT.

This clone was counted once. The chain joins TRBV5-1 to TRBJ1-5; D possibly corresponds to TRBD1 (5 bases). The CDR3 runs to 13 residues. Trimming cost V 10 bases and J 5 bases, with 16 bases left between them. CDR1 and CDR2 (germline): SGHRS, YFSETQ. CDR3 DNA sequence: TGCGCCCCGGGGTTCGGGGGGGATCAGCCCCAGCATTTT. Protein: CAPGFGGDQPQHF.

This chain links TRBV3-1 (or the pseudogene TRBV3-2) with TRBJ1-2; TRBD1 is a possible D gene (6 bases). Germline CDR1 is LGHDT and CDR2 is YNNKEL (reference sequence). V was pared by 5 bases and J by 8 bases, with 15 bases between. CDR3 length: 13 amino acids. The CDR3 reads CASSLLRGSGYTF. Written as DNA, the CDR3 is TGTGCCAGCAGCTTGCTCAGGGGCTCGGGCTACACCTTC.

This chain links TRBV19 with TRBJ2-5, with a tentative D call TRBD2 (5 bases). The CDR3 is 14 amino acids. Germline CDR1 reads LNHDA; CDR2 reads SQIVND (reference sequence). Trimming removed 5 bases at V and 4 bases at J, with 14 bases between. Here the CDR3 DNA reads TGTGCCAGTAGTCCCGGGGAGTGGAGAGAGACCCAGTACTTC. It codes for CASSPGEWRETQYF.

The J gene is TRBJ2-5, the V gene TRBV11-2; 9 positions agree with TRBD1. The CDR3 runs to 16 residues. Germline values: CDR1 SGHAT, CDR2 FQNNGV. J gave up 4 bases and V 5 bases, and 11 bases lay outside the gene matches. CDR3 in amino acids: CASSGQGMGVRETQYF. The CDR3 nucleotides read TGTGCCAGCAGCGGACAGGGGATGGGGGTGAGAGAGACCCAGTACTTC.

The V gene is TRBV6-1, the J gene TRBJ1-1, with D perhaps TRBD1 (5 bases). There are 15 residues in the CDR3. Trimming took 2 bases from V and 0 from J, leaving 10 bases between them. The germline V gene encodes CDR1 MNHNS and CDR2 SASEGT. The CDR3 loop is CASSEHQGLNTEAFF. In DNA form, the CDR3 reads TGTGCCAGCAGTGAACATCAGGGTCTGAACACTGAAGCTTTCTTT.

The chain uses TRBV6-1 and TRBJ1-1, with D perhaps matching TRBD1 (5 bases). The CDR3 runs to 15 residues. V gave up 3 bases and J gave up 2 bases, with 13 bases separating them. Looked up from germline, CDR1 is MNHNS and CDR2 is SASEGT. In DNA, the CDR3 is TGTGCCAGCAGTGACGTGGCAGGGATTAACACTGAAGCTTTCTTT. This gives the protein CASSDVAGINTEAFF.

The V and J genes are TRBV20-1 and TRBJ2-7, with D maybe TRBD2 (5 bases). CDR3 length equals 13 residues. V was cut by 3 bases and J by 2 bases, with 11 bases left in between. Germline CDR1 is DFQATT and CDR2 is SNEGSKA (reference sequence). DNA for the CDR3: TGCAGTGCTAGTTTGAGGGCCACCTACGAGCAGTACTTC. As protein: CSASLRATYEQYF.

V and J are TRBV28 and TRBJ1-6; D is possibly TRBD1 (6 bases). Trimming shortened V by 3 bases and J by 10 bases, and 16 bases separated the two germline ends. This CDR3 contains 15 residues. Per the germline V gene, CDR1 is MDHEN and CDR2 is SYDVKM. In nucleotides, the CDR3 is TGTGCCAGCAGTTTTGGTCCGCAGCAGGGGTCACCCCTCCACTTT. Encoded protein: CASSFGPQQGSPLHF.

The V gene is TRBV30, the J gene TRBJ1-1; D gene uncertain. The germline V and J ends were trimmed by 0 bases and 4 bases, with 6 bases remaining between them. The CDR3 is 12 amino acids. Germline V lookup: CDR1 GTSNPN, CDR2 SVGIG (reference sequence). DNA of the CDR3: TGTGCCTGGAGTGTAGAGAGCACTGAAGCTTTCTTT. This translates into CAWSVESTEAFF.